One and the same sample provided the 30 T cell receptor beta chains below, sequenced in a study of CD8+ T cells in alopecia areata. Sequencing used cDNA as its template, made by extracting RNA and reverse transcribing it. The protocol was immunoSEQ multiplex PCR, while the TCRdb copy is restricted to in-frame clones and leaves out a portion. This table has some 190,000 clones, around 56% appearing once. The treatment here: oral pan-JAK inhibitor, 5-10 mg twice daily. Sample: CD4+ T cells sorted from blood, taken at week 4, from a patient treated with tofacitinib. These TCRs come from a human donor with alopecia areata.

This chain uses TRBV30 with TRBJ1-1; D is perhaps TRBD1 (6 bases). V lost 3 bases and J 11 bases, leaving 19 bases between the germline ends. The V gene's germline CDR1 is GTSNPN and CDR2 SVGIG (reference sequence). The CDR3 spans 13 residues. CDR3 loop: CAWRLAATGWAFF. CDR3 bases: TGTGCCTGGAGGCTTGCGGCCACAGGGTGGGCTTTCTTT.

This chain links TRBV2 with TRBJ1-5, with D possibly matching TRBD1 (5 bases). The V end was cut by 1 base, the J end by 6 bases, with 10 bases between. The CDR3 totals 14 residues. Per germline, CDR1 SNHLY and CDR2 FYNNEI. CDR3: CASSEGQGSQPQHF. CDR3 bases: TGTGCCAGCAGTGAAGGGCAGGGCAGTCAGCCCCAGCATTTT.

V and J are TRBV6-6 and TRBJ2-7; D is possibly TRBD2 (5 bases). Germline loops: CDR1 MNHNY, CDR2 SVGAGI (reference sequence). The CDR3 is 13 amino acids. V was clipped by 7 bases and J by 2 bases, with 12 bases between them. The chain's CDR3 is CASTPPGAYEQYF. CDR3 sequence (DNA): TGTGCCAGCACCCCTCCCGGGGCCTACGAGCAGTACTTC.

The chain uses TRBV4-1 and TRBJ1-4, with 10 nucleotides matching TRBD1. This CDR3 region has 12 residues. V lost 5 bases, J lost 17 bases, and 8 bases stayed unmatched. Germline V CDR1 and CDR2: MGHRA, YSYEKL. The CDR3 protein is CASSSRTGGSFF. DNA for the CDR3: TGCGCCAGCAGCTCGCGGACAGGGGGGAGTTTTTTT.

The chain couples TRBV7-8 to TRBJ2-4, with D possibly being TRBD2 (5 bases). This CDR3 comprises 16 residues. Germline lookup yields CDR1 SGHVS and CDR2 FQNEAQ. The V gene lost 5 bases and the J gene lost 0 bases, with 14 bases spanning the gap. The CDR3 reads CASSRIEGLAKNIQYF. The CDR3 region has the DNA TGTGCCAGCAGCCGGATAGAAGGACTAGCCAAAAACATTCAGTACTTC. Supplemented by reference TRBV7-8 and TRBJ2-4, the full variable domain reads GAGVSQSPRYKVAKRGQDVALRCDPISGHVSLFWYQQALGQGPEFLTYFQNEAQLDKSGLPSDRFFAERPEGSVSTLKIQRTQQEDSAVYLCASSRIEGLAKNIQYFGAGTRLSVL.

The chain is built from TRBV4-2 and TRBJ2-4; D is unresolved. V was cut by 0 bases and J by 0 bases, with 9 bases left in between. The germline CDR1 and CDR2 sequences are LGHNA and YNFKEQ. The CDR3 is 16 residues long. Written as DNA, the CDR3 is TGTGCCAGCAGCCAAGAGGGCATTCTAGCCAAAAACATTCAGTACTTC. It encodes CASSQEGILAKNIQYF.

This sequence joins TRBV5-1 and TRBJ2-7, with a weak D call TRBD1 (6 bases). CDR1 SGHRS and CDR2 YFSETQ come from the germline V gene. The V and J ends lost 4 bases and 0 bases respectively, with 14 bases between them. The CDR3 spans 15 residues. Here the CDR3 DNA reads TGCGCCAGCAGCGGTGCAAGGACAGCCTCCTACGAGCAGTACTTC. It is translated as CASSGARTASYEQYF.

V and J are TRBV10-3 and TRBJ2-1; 8 nucleotides align to TRBD2. Germline V lookup: CDR1 ENHRY, CDR2 SYGVKD. The trim removed 6 bases at V and 10 bases at J, leaving 14 bases unmatched. This CDR3 region has 15 residues. CDR3 amino acids: CAIRTTGLGGSEQFF. The CDR3 nucleotides read TGTGCCATCAGGACAACGGGACTAGGGGGTTCCGAGCAGTTCTTC.

This clone was seen ten or more times. The rearrangement links TRBV7-2 to TRBJ2-3; no definite D call. The CDR3 totals 15 residues. Germline V gene lookup returns CDR1 SGHTA and CDR2 FQGNSA. Trimming shortened V by 1 base and J by 0 bases, and 8 bases separated the two germline ends. The CDR3 sequence: CASSLGLVSTDTQYF. In DNA form, the CDR3 reads TGTGCCAGCAGCTTAGGACTGGTGAGCACAGATACGCAGTATTTT.

The chain has TRBV6-5 and TRBJ2-1; TRBD2 matches at 8 bases. The V gene end was trimmed by 8 bases and the J gene end by 5 bases; junction bases not matched to a gene: 5. The germline V gene has CDR1 MNHEY and CDR2 SVGAGI. The CDR3 runs 13 residues. CDR3: CASRDSGNNEQFF. In DNA form, the CDR3 reads TGTGCCAGCCGGGATAGCGGGAACAATGAGCAGTTCTTC.

The genes are TRBV7-2 and TRBJ2-1; 12 bases fit TRBD2. J lost 6 bases, V lost 5 bases, and 5 bases had no gene match. Germline CDR1 SGHTA, CDR2 FQGNSA. The CDR3 is 15 amino acids. CDR3 region: CASSTGLAGLNEQFF. CDR3 coding DNA: TGTGCCAGCAGCACTGGACTAGCGGGGCTCAATGAGCAGTTCTTC. The variable domain in full, completed from reference TRBV7-2 and TRBJ2-1, reads GAGVSQSPSNKVTEKGKDVELRCDPISGHTALYWYRQSLGQGLEFLIYFQGNSAPDKSGLPSDRFSAERTGGSVSTLTIQRTQQEDSAVYLCASSTGLAGLNEQFFGPGTRLTVL.

This CDR3 reads CASSPVWGVSGANVLTF. The CDR3 DNA sequence: TGTGCCAGCAGCCCGGTATGGGGAGTCTCTGGGGCCAACGTCCTGACTTTC. The chain couples TRBV5-6 to TRBJ2-6, with D perhaps TRBD2 (5 bases). V dropped 4 bases and J dropped 0 bases, with 14 bases sitting between them. This CDR3 has 17 amino acids. Germline CDR1 SGHDT, CDR2 YYEEEE.

This clone was observed a few times. This sequence joins TRBV2 and TRBJ2-3; maybe TRBD2 (5 bases). The CDR3 length is 16 residues. Germline CDR1 and CDR2: SNHLY and FYNNEI. Trimming shortened V by 6 bases and J by 3 bases, and 19 bases separated the two germline ends. CDR3 loop: CASSLLQPRGTDTQYF. DNA of the CDR3: TGTGCCAGCAGCCTCCTTCAGCCCAGAGGGACAGATACGCAGTATTTT.

This chain links TRBV29-1 with TRBJ2-2, with D perhaps matching TRBD1 (5 bases). V lost 1 base to trimming and J lost 2 bases, with 8 bases between them. CDR3 size: 14 residues. CDR1 and CDR2 from the germline V gene are SQVTM and ANQGSEA. DNA of the CDR3: TGCAGCGTTGAAGGCAGGGATAACACCGGGGAGCTGTTTTTT. Translation gives CSVEGRDNTGELFF.

This chain connects TRBV25-1 to TRBJ2-7; TRBD1 aligns across 7 bases. Germline CDR1 reads MGHDK; CDR2 reads SYGVNS. Trimming took 3 bases from V and 6 from J; bases not matched to a gene: 5. The CDR3 runs to 13 residues. Written as DNA, the CDR3 is TGTGCCAGCAGTGAGAGACAGGGCGGCGAGCAGTACTTC. Translating it yields CASSERQGGEQYF.

This clone was recorded once. The chain combines TRBV7-2 with TRBJ1-2; 9 bases are shared with TRBD1. The CDR3 is 14 amino acids. The junction had 10 bases not matched to a gene; V was cut back by 6 bases and J by 8 bases. Germline V gives CDR1 SGHTA, CDR2 FQGNSA. DNA of the CDR3: TGTGCCAGCAGTCCCCGACGGACAGGGGACGGCTACACCTTC. Protein: CASSPRRTGDGYTF.

The chain uses TRBV7-3 and TRBJ2-1; D gene ambiguous. CDR3 length: 14 amino acids. V was cut by 3 bases and J by 7 bases, with 13 bases left in between. Germline values: CDR1 SGHTA, CDR2 FQGTGA. CDR3 amino acids: CASSFGSPGNEQFF. CDR3 DNA sequence: TGTGCCAGCAGCTTTGGTAGCCCTGGGAATGAGCAGTTCTTC.

This clone was counted only a few times. The chain couples TRBV28 to TRBJ1-2, with a tentative D call TRBD1 (6 bases). Looked up from germline, CDR1 is MDHEN and CDR2 is SYDVKM. The CDR3 length is 13 residues. Trimming removed 3 bases from V and 8 bases from J, with 13 bases in between. The CDR3 here is CASSFRGVVGYTF. The CDR3 coding sequence is TGTGCCAGCAGTTTTAGGGGGGTGGTCGGCTACACCTTC.

The table lists this clone with a few counts. The chain has TRBV6-5 and TRBJ2-5; TRBD2 agrees at 7 bases. V gave up 8 bases and J gave up 1 base; unmatched junction bases: 4. Germline V CDR1 and CDR2: MNHEY, SVGAGI. The CDR3 consists of 13 residues. The CDR3 coding sequence is TGTGCCAGCCGGGGGGAAGTCCAAGAGACCCAGTACTTC. Amino acids: CASRGEVQETQYF.

This chain links TRBV4-2 with TRBJ1-4, with TRBD1 identical over 9 bases. The CDR3 length is 15 residues. Germline-derived CDR1 and CDR2 are LGHNA and YNFKEQ. Trimming took 0 bases from V and 11 from J; bases not matched to a gene: 7. This chain's CDR3 is CASSQDQATGGKLFF. CDR3 DNA sequence: TGTGCCAGCAGCCAAGATCAAGCTACAGGGGGCAAACTGTTTTTT.

The rearrangement links TRBV5-4 to TRBJ2-1; 9 nucleotides align to TRBD2. Germline CDR1 SGHNT, CDR2 YYREEE (reference sequence). V lost 1 base to trimming and J lost 6 bases; unmatched junction nucleotides: 2. The CDR3 length is 14 residues. CDR3 nucleotide sequence: TGTGCCAGCAGCTTGTTACTAGCGGGCAATGAGCAGTTCTTC. Encoded protein: CASSLLLAGNEQFF.

The chain uses TRBV27 and TRBJ2-5; D ambiguous. Germline loops: CDR1 MNHEY, CDR2 SMNVEV (reference sequence). V dropped 3 bases and J dropped 5 bases, with 7 bases sitting between them. The CDR3 covers 12 residues. This CDR3 reads CASSFVGETQYF. Written as DNA, the CDR3 is TGTGCCAGCAGTTTTGTAGGGGAGACCCAGTACTTC.

The rearrangement uses TRBV6-5 and TRBJ2-3; D uncertain. Deletions cut 0 bases from V and 8 bases from J, with 12 bases between. Germline V gene data show CDR1 as MNHEY and CDR2 as SVGAGI. This CDR3 region has 14 residues. CDR3 sequence: CASSYSSASGTQYF. DNA of the CDR3: TGTGCCAGCAGTTACTCGTCGGCGTCGGGTACGCAGTATTTT.

This rearrangement joins TRBV29-1 to TRBJ2-1; perhaps TRBD1 as D (6 bases). This CDR3 contains 15 residues. Trimming stripped 1 base from V and 7 bases from J, with 17 bases between. Germline CDR1 is SQVTM and CDR2 is ANQGSEA. The CDR3 reads CSVEGTGWGWNEQFF. CDR3 nucleotides: TGCAGCGTTGAAGGCACAGGGTGGGGATGGAATGAGCAGTTCTTC.

This clone was seen a few times. The V and J genes are TRBV29-1 and TRBJ2-5; 12 bases map to TRBD1. The CDR3 totals 15 residues. Germline CDR1 reads SQVTM; CDR2 reads ANQGSEA. The CDR3 DNA follows: TGCGGAACGGCGGATGGGGACAGGGGGCCTGAGACCCAGTACTTC. Its protein is CGTADGDRGPETQYF.

The gene calls are TRBV5-1 and TRBJ2-2; 9 bases match TRBD2. Per the germline V gene, CDR1 is SGHRS and CDR2 is YFSETQ. V trimming: 7 bases; J trimming: 4 bases; junction bases outside the gene matches: 8. The CDR3 spans 15 residues. This chain's CDR3 is CASRPGLARTGELFF. Written as DNA, the CDR3 is TGCGCCAGCCGCCCAGGACTAGCGCGCACCGGGGAGCTGTTTTTT.

V usage is TRBV30 and J usage is TRBJ2-7; 14 bases line up with TRBD2. This CDR3 comprises 16 residues. The trim removed 2 bases at V and 6 bases at J, leaving 9 bases unmatched. Germline-derived CDR1 and CDR2 are GTSNPN and SVGIG (reference sequence). The CDR3 nucleotides read TGTGCCTGGAGTCCCCCCGGGACTAGCGGGAGTGGCGAGCAGTACTTC. Its protein product is CAWSPPGTSGSGEQYF.

This clone has at least ten counts. The chain uses TRBV7-2 and TRBJ2-3; D not resolved. The germline V and J ends were trimmed by 2 bases and 2 bases, with 8 bases remaining between them. This CDR3 has 14 amino acids. The germline gives CDR1 SGHTA, CDR2 FQGNSA. DNA for the CDR3: TGTGCCAGCAGCTTACTCCAGGACACAGATACGCAGTATTTT. Encoded protein: CASSLLQDTDTQYF.

The chain couples TRBV12-2 to TRBJ2-2; TRBD2, the table's D call, was not compared with the DNA. TRBV12-2 is marked as a pseudogene. This CDR3 contains 15 residues. CDR3 in DNA: TGTGCAAGTCGCTCGGTCTTCGCGAACACCGGGGAGCTGTTTTTT. Translating it yields CASRSVFANTGELFF.

This clone came up a few times. The rearrangement links TRBV15 to TRBJ2-6, with 12 nucleotides matching TRBD1. The CDR3 length is 17 residues. Trimming at V came to 8 bases and at J to 1 base, leaving 6 bases not matched to a gene. CDR1 LNHNV and CDR2 YYDKDF come from the germline V gene (reference sequence). This CDR3 reads CATGPGQGASGANVLTF. The CDR3 DNA reads TGTGCCACCGGGCCGGGACAGGGGGCGTCTGGGGCCAACGTCCTGACTTTC.